This TCR beta chain was recovered during a study of blood T cell repertoires in COVID-19. Trimming cost V 5 bases and J 10 bases; bases outside gene matches: 14. CDR1 and CDR2 from the germline V gene are LGHDT and YNNKEL (reference sequence). The CDR3 is 17 amino acids. Original data processing: Amplification from reference gene primers served as the basis for estimated nucleated cell counts. The assay was immunoSEQ multiplex PCR, and TCRdb's table has in-frame clones only and misses some. That table gives V, J and clone size, and the DNA gave D and trimming. The sample consists of 250,000 or so clones, more than 80% of them appearing once.

V gene TRBV3-1 (or the pseudogene TRBV3-2) combines with J gene TRBJ2-4, with 13 bases matching TRBD2. The TCR was taken from a man aged 55 to 70 who had recovered from COVID-19. The sequenced sample consisted of PBMCs or T cells enriched from blood (not recorded which). This chain's CDR3 is CASSSLYGTSGTNIQYF. The CDR3 coding sequence is TGTGCCAGCAGCTCCCTGTATGGGACTAGCGGGACCAATATTCAGTACTTC.